The 24 T cell receptor beta chains below come from one sample, sequenced in a study of T cell repertoires in cytomegalovirus infection. Each CDR3 protein gets one entry after TCRdb re-called the reads with MiXCR. The sample records 200,000 or so distinct CDR3 sequences, about 28% being singletons. The sequenced sample was PBMCs. The receptor source for this set is a human donor in good health (CMV status not recorded). Some clones in this sample may be carry-over from other donors' samples.

The chain uses TRBV6-1 and TRBJ1-1, with 8 bases aligning to TRBD1. With V trimmed by 4 bases and J by 5 bases, 3 bases remained unmatched. The CDR3 extends over 13 amino acids. Germline CDR1 is MNHNS and CDR2 is SASEGT. The CDR3 nucleotides read TGTGCCAGCAGTGCGACAGGGGAAACTGAAGCTTTCTTT. Translation: CASSATGETEAFF.

This chain links TRBV9 with TRBJ1-1; D unclear. V lost 0 bases and J 1 base, leaving 4 bases between the germline ends. CDR1 and CDR2 (germline): SGDLS, YYNGEE. This CDR3 comprises 13 residues. CDR3 nucleotides: TGTGCCAGCAGCGTAGAATGGAACACTGAAGCTTTCTTT. Its protein is CASSVEWNTEAFF.

This chain joins TRBV5-1 and TRBJ2-3, with D unclear. Looked up from germline, CDR1 is SGHRS and CDR2 is YFSETQ. The CDR3 covers 14 residues. The V and J ends lost 0 bases and 3 bases respectively, with 8 bases between them. CDR3 nucleotide sequence: TGCGCCAGCAGCTTGGAAGCTGGGACAGATACGCAGTATTTT. This sequence encodes CASSLEAGTDTQYF.

This clonotype was observed a single time. The rearrangement joins TRBV6-6 to TRBJ2-2; TRBD1 matches 7 bases. CDR3 length: 15 residues. Germline trimming cut 3 bases from V and 5 bases from J; bases unmatched to any gene: 6. Germline CDR1 MNHNY, CDR2 SVGAGI (reference sequence). CDR3 amino acids: CASSYYRGGTGELFF. As DNA, the CDR3 is TGTGCCAGCAGTTATTACAGGGGTGGGACCGGGGAGCTGTTTTTT.

V and J are TRBV5-1 and TRBJ2-1; D gene ambiguous. This CDR3 comprises 15 residues. The germline V gene encodes CDR1 SGHRS and CDR2 YFSETQ. The germline V and J ends were trimmed by 0 bases and 0 bases, with 7 bases remaining between them. The CDR3, as DNA: TGCGCCAGCAGCTTGGACACCAGCTCCTACAATGAGCAGTTCTTC. Translated: CASSLDTSSYNEQFF.

In its sample, this clonotype was seen many times. This chain links TRBV7-2 with TRBJ2-1; 13 positions match TRBD2. The ends lost 5 bases at V and 8 bases at J; junction bases unmatched: 6. Germline V CDR1 and CDR2: SGHTA, FQGNSA. CDR3 length: 15 amino acids. The CDR3 loop reads CASSARLAGGDEQFF. The CDR3 bases are TGTGCCAGCAGCGCTCGACTAGCGGGGGGCGATGAGCAGTTCTTC.

The chain recombines TRBV6-1 with TRBJ2-7; no reliable D call. Germline CDR1 reads MNHNS; CDR2 reads SASEGT. The CDR3 length is 14 residues. V lost 5 bases and J 0 bases, leaving 11 bases between the germline ends. The CDR3 DNA reads TGTGCCAGCAGTCCCGTTACTCGCTCCTACGAGCAGTACTTC. Residues: CASSPVTRSYEQYF.

V and J are TRBV20-1 and TRBJ2-1, with 9 nucleotides matching TRBD2. J lost 5 bases, V lost 6 bases, and 11 bases had no gene match. Germline assignment: CDR1 DFQATT and CDR2 SNEGSKA (reference sequence). The CDR3 sequence is 15 residues long. The CDR3 protein is CSAPSGGNVDNEQFF. In DNA, the CDR3 is TGCAGTGCCCCCAGCGGGGGGAATGTTGACAATGAGCAGTTCTTC.

The rearrangement joins TRBV4-1 to TRBJ2-7; D is uncertain. The germline V and J ends were trimmed by 4 bases and 6 bases, with 16 bases remaining between them. The CDR3 sequence is 14 residues long. Germline lookup yields CDR1 MGHRA and CDR2 YSYEKL. The CDR3 DNA reads as TGCGCCAGCAGCCGAGTAGAAGAGGCGAGCGAGCAGTACTTC. Protein sequence: CASSRVEEASEQYF.

This clonotype was picked up a small number of times. The chain uses TRBV5-4 and TRBJ2-3; a weak D match, TRBD1 (8 bases). The CDR3 sequence is 14 residues long. Deletions cut 5 bases from V and 3 bases from J, with 13 bases between. Germline V gives CDR1 SGHNT, CDR2 YYREEE (reference sequence). For the CDR3, the DNA is TGTGCCAGCAGGGAACAGGGGGGGACAGATACGCAGTATTTT. Protein product: CASREQGGTDTQYF.

This clonotype appeared a few times. The chain combines TRBV11-2 with TRBJ2-2, with 7 bases matching TRBD1. J was trimmed by 6 bases and V by 5 bases; bases with no gene match: 12. CDR1 and CDR2 from the germline V gene are SGHAT and FQNNGV. CDR3 size: 16 residues. The CDR3 loop reads CASSTLRQGRAGELFF. CDR3 nucleotide sequence: TGTGCCAGCAGCACCTTAAGACAGGGAAGGGCCGGGGAGCTGTTTTTT.

In its sample, this clonotype was seen many times. The chain links TRBV4-1 to TRBJ2-3, with TRBD1 identical over 9 bases. The CDR3 is made up of 14 amino acids. The germline V gene encodes CDR1 MGHRA and CDR2 YSYEKL. The V segment lost 4 bases and the J segment 6 bases; nucleotides outside the gene matches: 5. For the CDR3, the DNA is TGCGCCAGCAGCCCACAGGGGGCAGGGGATACGCAGTATTTT. Its translation: CASSPQGAGDTQYF.

The chain carries TRBV12-3 or TRBV12-4 and TRBJ1-6, with D possibly matching TRBD1 (5 bases). The ends were cut back, 6 bases at V and 0 bases at J, with 12 bases in the middle. The CDR3 runs 16 residues. CDR3 protein: CASSRDLSSYNSPLHF. In DNA, the CDR3 is TGTGCCAGCAGCCGGGACTTAAGCTCCTATAATTCACCCCTCCACTTT.

This clonotype occurred many times. The genes are TRBV7-2 and TRBJ2-7; either TRBD1 or TRBD2 may supply D (5 bases each). V was cut by 3 bases and J by 2 bases, with 17 bases left in between. The CDR3 loop spans 16 amino acids. Germline CDR1 and CDR2: SGHTA and FQGNSA. The CDR3, as DNA: TGTGCCAGCAGCTTCCCCCCTGGGGACGTAGCCTACGAGCAGTACTTC. Its protein product is CASSFPPGDVAYEQYF.

The genes are TRBV5-6 and TRBJ1-1, with TRBD1 as a possible D gene (5 bases). This CDR3 is built from 14 residues. Germline CDR1 is SGHDT and CDR2 is YYEEEE. V was clipped by 6 bases and J by 2 bases, with 14 bases between them. CDR3 bases: TGTGCCAGCAACGACATTAGGGGAAACACTGAAGCTTTCTTT. It encodes CASNDIRGNTEAFF.

The J gene is TRBJ2-1, the V gene TRBV11-2, with D unclear. With 2 bases removed from V and 9 bases from J, the gap between germline ends came to 11 bases. The germline gives CDR1 SGHAT, CDR2 FQNNGV. This CDR3 contains 13 residues. CDR3 protein: CASSLIGGVEQFF. CDR3 nucleotides: TGTGCCAGCAGCTTAATCGGTGGTGTTGAGCAGTTCTTC.

This chain uses TRBV4-2 with TRBJ2-5, with unresolved D. Trimming took 1 base from V and 3 from J, leaving 9 bases between them. The germline CDR1 and CDR2 sequences are LGHNA and YNFKEQ. The CDR3 extends over 14 amino acids. In nucleotides, the CDR3 is TGTGCCAGCAGCCAAGCCGACAATGAAGAGACCCAGTACTTC. This encodes CASSQADNEETQYF.

The V and J genes are TRBV2 and TRBJ2-7, with TRBD1 matching 10 bases. The junction had 4 bases not matched to a gene; V was cut back by 6 bases and J by 2 bases. Germline loops: CDR1 SNHLY, CDR2 FYNNEI. CDR3 length: 14 amino acids. As DNA, the CDR3 is TGTGCCAGCAGGACCGGGACAGGGGCCTACGAGCAGTACTTC. Encoded protein: CASRTGTGAYEQYF.

At least ten counts were recorded for this clonotype. This chain links TRBV7-6 with TRBJ1-1, with a tentative D call TRBD1 (6 bases). In germline, CDR1 is SGHVS, CDR2 FNYEAQ. This CDR3 has 16 residues. Trimming pared 4 bases from V and 3 bases from J, leaving 18 bases between. CDR3 protein: CASSSRTGGLDTEAFF. Here the CDR3 DNA reads TGTGCCAGCAGCTCACGGACGGGGGGCTTGGACACTGAAGCTTTCTTT.

The V call is TRBV12-3 or TRBV12-4, the J call TRBJ2-5; D is perhaps TRBD2 (5 bases). Trimming removed 2 bases from V and 7 bases from J, with 8 bases in between. This CDR3 region has 12 residues. DNA of the CDR3: TGTGCCAGCAGTTTACGGGGATCGACCCAGTACTTC. Amino acids: CASSLRGSTQYF.

The chain has TRBV12-3 or TRBV12-4 and TRBJ1-2, with TRBD1 matching 7 bases. The V gene end was trimmed by 5 bases and the J gene end by 8 bases; junction bases not matched to a gene: 8. This CDR3 has 13 amino acids. This chain's CDR3 is CASSPRQGRGYTF. The CDR3 nucleotides are TGTGCCAGCAGTCCGAGACAGGGTAGGGGCTACACCTTC.

The genes are TRBV10-3 and TRBJ2-2; TRBD2 matches 8 bases. The V and J ends lost 10 bases and 0 bases, in that order; junction bases with no gene match: 13. The germline CDR1 and CDR2 sequences are ENHRY and SYGVKD. CDR3 length: 17 amino acids. CDR3 bases: TGTGCCACCCGTCCATCTTCGGGGGGGACGAACACCGGGGAGCTGTTTTTT. It translates to CATRPSSGGTNTGELFF.

This clonotype was detected only once. The chain is built from TRBV19 and TRBJ2-3; tentatively, D is TRBD1 or TRBD2 (5 bases each). CDR1 and CDR2 from the germline V gene are LNHDA and SQIVND (reference sequence). This CDR3 has 15 residues. The ends were cut back, 5 bases at V and 3 bases at J, with 15 bases in the middle. The CDR3 DNA is TGTGCCAGTAGTCGAGGGGACCTTCGAACAGATACGCAGTATTTT. Protein sequence: CASSRGDLRTDTQYF.

The chain's CDR3 is CASSFTAGELFF. CDR3 in DNA: TGTGCCAGCAGTTTCACGGCCGGGGAGCTGTTTTTT. The gene calls are TRBV12-3 or TRBV12-4 and TRBJ2-2; D is uncertain. Trimming took 3 bases from V and 6 from J, leaving 5 bases between them. The CDR3 has 12 amino acids.